What follows describes a single TCR beta chain. Methods used by the authors: The authors estimated nucleated cell counts from reference gene primer amplification. The protocol was immunoSEQ multiplex PCR, while the TCRdb copy is restricted to in-frame clones and leaves out a portion. That table gives V, J and clone size, and the DNA gave D and trimming. Altogether about 74,000 clones are present, around 88% being singletons, with the ten largest covering around 2%. Germline-derived CDR1 and CDR2 are MDHEN and SYDVKM. This CDR3 region has 14 residues. The V end was cut by 3 bases, the J end by 3 bases, with 9 bases between. The data originate from a study of blood T cell repertoires in COVID-19. In the study overall: Material from acute and convalescent COVID-19 was sourced from the United States, Italy and Spain. T cells, B-cell-depleted T cells, or PBMCs supplied cDNA or gDNA.

Sequencing was performed on peripheral blood. The J gene is TRBJ1-5, the V gene TRBV28; D unclear. This TCR derives from a woman older than 75 with active or convalescent COVID-19. CDR3 sequence: CASSFPQINQPQHF. DNA of the CDR3: TGTGCCAGCAGTTTTCCCCAGATCAATCAGCCCCAGCATTTT.